Below, 8 T cell receptor beta chains from the same sample are listed, as sequenced in a study of T cells in Graves' hyperthyroidism and ophthalmopathy (dated by TCRdb to between 2018 and 2021). The library was generated by multiplex PCR. Sequencer: Illumina HiSeq 2000. The TCR beta CDR3 regions were amplified from RNA transcripts. The TCR CDR3 was subjected to a first round of RT-PCR using the HTBI primer set and the Qiagen OneStep RT-PCR kit. TCRdb passed the public sequencing reads through fastp at Q25 and MiXCR, retaining productive beta sequences. When rows share a CDR3 protein, they turn into one entry using the most common DNA and genes. The sample includes about 550,000 distinct CDR3 sequences, with around 20% observed a single time. The ten largest clones capture approximately 25% of the sample. The sequenced sample was blood. All receptors come from a man aged 18 to 29 with Graves' hyperthyroidism.

The sample holds many counts of this clonotype. The chain is built from TRBV5-1 and TRBJ1-2, with D perhaps TRBD1 (5 bases). The CDR3 consists of 14 residues. V was shortened by 0 bases and J by 2 bases, with 8 bases between the two germline ends. In germline, CDR1 is SGHRS, CDR2 YFSETQ. CDR3 bases: TGCGCCAGCAGCTTGGGACAGAGAAACTATGGCTACACCTTC. Its translation is CASSLGQRNYGYTF.

This chain joins TRBV13 and TRBJ1-2; a possible D gene is TRBD1 (6 bases). Trimming took off 7 bases at V and 1 base at J, with 19 bases between the two ends. The CDR3 extends over 16 amino acids. Germline-derived CDR1 and CDR2 are PRHDT and FYEKMQ (reference sequence). CDR3 in amino acids: CASNPGGITLNYGYTF. In DNA form, the CDR3 reads TGTGCCAGCAATCCGGGGGGCATCACCCTTAACTATGGCTACACCTTC. Full variable domain (remainder filled in from reference TRBV13 and TRBJ1-2): AAGVIQSPRHLIKEKRETATLKCYPIPRHDTVYWYQQGPGQDPQFLISFYEKMQSDKGSIPDRFSAQQFSDYHSELNMSSLELGDSALYFCASNPGGITLNYGYTFGSGTRLTVV.

In its sample, this clonotype was seen many times. The chain links TRBV2 to TRBJ2-7, with D maybe TRBD2 (6 bases). Germline loops: CDR1 SNHLY, CDR2 FYNNEI. Trimming cost V 6 bases and J 3 bases, with 15 bases left between them. The CDR3 extends over 14 amino acids. The DNA for the CDR3 is TGTGCCAGCAGGCGGGGCGGGGTTTTCTACGAGCAGTACTTC. Protein product: CASRRGGVFYEQYF.

This clonotype was seen ten or more times. This chain uses TRBV12-3 or TRBV12-4 with TRBJ1-1; TRBD1 is a possible D gene (6 bases). The germline V and J ends were trimmed by 4 bases and 3 bases, with 15 bases remaining between them. CDR3 length equals 15 residues. CDR3 coding DNA: TGTGCCAGCAGTTCCTCCGGACAGCGGGACACTGAAGCTTTCTTT. It encodes CASSSSGQRDTEAFF.

This clonotype showed up many times. The V and J genes are TRBV7-8 and TRBJ2-7; the D gene is possibly TRBD2 (6 bases). Germline CDR1 SGHVS, CDR2 FQNEAQ. V lost 1 base, J lost 0 bases, and 13 bases lay in between. The CDR3 extends over 16 amino acids. For the CDR3, the DNA is TGTGCCAGCAGCTTAGGGCGGGACGTAAGCTCCTACGAGCAGTACTTC. This gives the protein CASSLGRDVSSYEQYF.

This clonotype was observed at least ten times. An end of the junction does not agree with germline; a read error may underlie this. This chain's CDR3 is CASSPDGYSNQPQHF. CDR3 DNA sequence: TGTGCCAGCAGTCCCGATGGCTATAGCAATCAGCCCCAGCATTTT. V is TRBV5-1 and J is TRBJ1-5; D unresolved. Germline CDR1 and CDR2: SGHRS and YFSETQ. This CDR3 region has 15 residues.

J is TRBJ1-3 and V is TRBV11-3; D not certain. The CDR3 runs to 15 residues. V was shortened by 5 bases and J by 2 bases, with 13 bases between the two germline ends. From germline, CDR1 is SGHNT and CDR2 YENEEA. The CDR3 nucleotides read TGTGCCAGCAGCCCCGGGGTAGGGCCTGGAAACACCATATATTTT. It is translated as CASSPGVGPGNTIYF. Supplemented by reference TRBV11-3 and TRBJ1-3, the full variable domain reads EAGVVQSPRYKIIEKKQPVAFWCNPISGHNTLYWYLQNLGQGPELLIRYENEEAVDDSQLPKDRFSAERLKGVDSTLKIQPAELGDSAVYLCASSPGVGPGNTIYFGEGSWLTVV.

The chain is built from TRBV19 and TRBJ2-7; D unresolved. Germline assignment: CDR1 LNHDA and CDR2 SQIVND (reference sequence). V was pared by 3 bases and J by 5 bases, with 14 bases between. This CDR3 contains 14 residues. The CDR3 here is CASSIGGRINEQYF. Written as DNA, the CDR3 is TGTGCCAGTAGTATCGGCGGTCGGATCAACGAGCAGTACTTC.